Listed here is a single T cell receptor beta chain. Its antigen is undetermined. The data were taken from a study of graft-versus-host responses after intestinal transplantation. Looking at the study overall: All recipients got anti-thymocyte globulin induction, then tacrolimus and steroids for approximately three years.

Produced via immunoSEQ multiplex PCR; TCRdb's table is partial and in-frame only. This table has about 92,000 clones, over 80% appearing once. Notes on the study in general: GvH clones detected in recipient marrow included some appearing first in ileum or blood.

The V gene lost 5 bases and the J gene lost 6 bases, with 4 bases spanning the gap. From germline, CDR1 is MGHRA and CDR2 YSYEKL. The CDR3 loop spans 11 amino acids. Source: unstimulated CD8+ T cells sorted from spleen or lymph node cells, taken before intestinal transplant. The TCR was taken from a human donor who received an intestinal transplant. The J gene is TRBJ2-2, the V gene TRBV4-1; D uncertain. The CDR3 protein is CASSISGELFF. In DNA form, the CDR3 reads TGCGCCAGCAGCATCTCCGGGGAGCTGTTTTTT.